This entry lists 14 T cell receptor beta chains sequenced from one sample in a study of blood T cell repertoires in COVID-19. Profiled with immunoSEQ multiplex PCR; TCRdb holds only in-frame clones, not every one. The sample holds 350,000 to 400,000 clones, roughly nine tenths seen once. Specimen: PBMCs or T cells enriched from blood (not recorded which). These receptors were taken from a woman aged 25 to 39 who had recovered from COVID-19.

The rearrangement links TRBV2 to TRBJ2-7, with D tentatively TRBD2 (6 bases). CDR1 and CDR2 (germline): SNHLY, FYNNEI. There are 16 residues in the CDR3. Trimming removed 0 bases at V and 0 bases at J, with 12 bases between. The CDR3 DNA is TGTGCCAGCAGTGAAGCCCAGCTAGCGTCCTCCTACGAGCAGTACTTC. Translating gives CASSEAQLASSYEQYF.

This chain connects TRBV29-1 to TRBJ2-7; D may be TRBD1 (6 bases). Germline CDR1 and CDR2: SQVTM and ANQGSEA. The CDR3 contains 13 residues. V lost 0 bases and J 3 bases, leaving 9 bases between the germline ends. The CDR3 protein is CSVEDDRIYEQYF. CDR3 nucleotides: TGCAGCGTTGAAGATGACAGGATCTACGAGCAGTACTTC.

The chain uses TRBV7-8 and TRBJ1-2; no reliable D call. Germline V CDR1 and CDR2: SGHVS, FQNEAQ. This CDR3 has 16 amino acids. Trimming removed 5 bases at V and 2 bases at J, with 18 bases between. CDR3 bases: TGTGCCAGCAGCCACGCACCCCCGGCGGCGAACTATGGCTACACCTTC. It specifies CASSHAPPAANYGYTF.

The chain uses TRBV27 and TRBJ1-1; no clear D. In germline, CDR1 is MNHEY, CDR2 SMNVEV (reference sequence). V dropped 8 bases and J dropped 4 bases, with 11 bases sitting between them. CDR3 length: 12 residues. The CDR3 nucleotides read TGTGCCAGCGTCTACAGTGGCACTGAAGCTTTCTTT. It is translated as CASVYSGTEAFF.

V gene TRBV5-4 combines with J gene TRBJ2-7, with 7 bases that match TRBD1. Germline V gene data show CDR1 as SGHNT and CDR2 as YYREEE (reference sequence). The CDR3 is 14 residues long. Unmatched junction bases numbered 8, after V lost 4 bases and J lost 4 bases. The DNA for the CDR3 is TGTGCCAGCAGCCCGGACAGGCTCTTGTACGAGCAGTACTTC. Amino acids: CASSPDRLLYEQYF.

The rearrangement uses TRBV13 and TRBJ2-5, with 8 nucleotides matching TRBD1. This CDR3 has 13 amino acids. The V and J ends lost 3 bases and 5 bases, in that order; junction bases with no gene match: 2. Germline V gene lookup returns CDR1 PRHDT and CDR2 FYEKMQ (reference sequence). For the CDR3, the DNA is TGTGCCAGCAGCTTGGACAGGGAGGAGACCCAGTACTTC. Its translation is CASSLDREETQYF.

Concerning this clone itself: The junction does not match germline at one end; this may be a read error. The chain uses TRBV6-1 and TRBJ1-2, with a tentative D call TRBD1 (5 bases). This CDR3 has 10 residues. Germline V gives CDR1 MNHNS, CDR2 SASEGT. CDR3 sequence reads: CASSESGPTF. In DNA, the CDR3 is TGTGCCAGCAGTGAATCAGGGCCAACTTTC.

This chain joins TRBV5-1 and TRBJ2-7, with D maybe TRBD1 (5 bases). The CDR3 has 14 residues. CDR1 is SGHRS and CDR2 is YFSETQ in the germline V gene. The V and J ends lost 1 base and 6 bases respectively, with 14 bases between them. This CDR3 reads CASSLSPGPGEQYF. CDR3 nucleotides: TGCGCCAGCAGCTTGTCTCCAGGGCCGGGCGAGCAGTACTTC.

V and J are TRBV20-1 and TRBJ2-7; no definite D call. This CDR3 region has 11 residues. Germline CDR1 and CDR2: DFQATT and SNEGSKA (reference sequence). The DNA of the CDR3 is TGCAGCACAGAACGCAACTACGAGCAGTACTTC. Protein sequence: CSTERNYEQYF.

This clone occurred once. This rearrangement joins TRBV19 to TRBJ2-2; a weak D match, TRBD2 (5 bases). The germline CDR1 and CDR2 sequences are LNHDA and SQIVND (reference sequence). The CDR3 length is 14 residues. V lost 3 bases and J 0 bases, leaving 5 bases between the germline ends. The CDR3 nucleotides are TGTGCCAGTAGTATGAGGGCGAACACCGGGGAGCTGTTTTTT. This translates into CASSMRANTGELFF.

This clone has just one count. The gene calls are TRBV7-9 and TRBJ1-1; D ambiguous. The CDR3 totals 14 residues. From germline, CDR1 is SEHNR and CDR2 FQNEAQ (reference sequence). Trimming left V 3 bases short and J 1 base short, with 9 bases between. This CDR3 is CASSFGSPNTEAFF. CDR3 in DNA: TGTGCCAGCAGCTTTGGGAGCCCGAACACTGAAGCTTTCTTT.

CDR3 amino acids: CASSLRSLAGGMGYNEQFF. The CDR3 DNA follows: TGTGCCAGCAGTTTGCGTTCGCTAGCGGGAGGGATGGGCTACAATGAGCAGTTCTTC. The V and J genes are TRBV28 and TRBJ2-1; 12 bases line up with TRBD2. V lost 3 bases to trimming and J lost 3 bases; unmatched junction nucleotides: 12. Germline CDR1 is MDHEN and CDR2 is SYDVKM. There are 19 residues in the CDR3.

The rearrangement links TRBV27 to TRBJ1-5; tentatively, D is TRBD1 (5 bases). V dropped 3 bases and J dropped 7 bases, with 10 bases sitting between them. The CDR3 is 13 amino acids. The germline V gene has CDR1 MNHEY and CDR2 SMNVEV (reference sequence). CDR3 loop: CASSFQGTQPQHF. CDR3 DNA sequence: TGTGCCAGCAGTTTTCAGGGTACGCAGCCCCAGCATTTT.

The rearrangement joins TRBV19 to TRBJ1-2; 7 positions match TRBD1. CDR1 and CDR2 (germline): LNHDA, SQIVND (reference sequence). The CDR3 consists of 16 residues. V lost 5 bases, J lost 3 bases, and 12 bases stayed unmatched. The CDR3 DNA follows: TGTGCCAGTAGTGCCAGGGGGGCCACAGGGGACTATGGCTACACCTTC. Amino acids: CASSARGATGDYGYTF.